The 12 T cell receptor beta chains in this list originate from one sample, sequenced in a study of blood T cell repertoires in COVID-19. Method: immunoSEQ multiplex PCR; TCRdb's copy keeps in-frame clones and lacks some. Of tens of thousands of clones in the sample, about 70% were seen once. Sequencing was performed on peripheral blood. The receptors were gathered from a woman aged 60 to 75 in a cohort sampled during active or convalescent COVID-19.

The count of this clone is one. This chain uses TRBV6-5 with TRBJ2-5; 10 bases fit TRBD2. The V segment lost 7 bases and the J segment 5 bases; nucleotides outside the gene matches: 7. Per the germline V gene, CDR1 is MNHEY and CDR2 is SVGAGI. CDR3 length equals 14 residues. This CDR3 reads CASTGSGGWETQYF. The CDR3 DNA reads as TGTGCCAGCACTGGTAGCGGGGGGTGGGAGACCCAGTACTTC.

This clone was counted between two and nine times. This chain links TRBV5-4 with TRBJ1-6; 8 positions match TRBD1. From germline, CDR1 is SGHNT and CDR2 YYREEE (reference sequence). V lost 3 bases to trimming and J lost 7 bases; unmatched junction nucleotides: 6. CDR3 length: 15 amino acids. The CDR3 spells CASSYGQGGNSPLHF. CDR3 DNA: TGTGCCAGCAGCTACGGACAGGGAGGCAATTCACCCCTCCACTTT.

This sequence joins TRBV9 and TRBJ2-1, with TRBD1 as a possible D gene (6 bases). V lost 4 bases and J lost 3, with 17 bases in between. Per germline, CDR1 SGDLS and CDR2 YYNGEE. CDR3 size: 16 residues. CDR3 DNA: TGTGCCAGCAGCCCCACCCCAGGGGTAAGCTACAATGAGCAGTTCTTC. It codes for CASSPTPGVSYNEQFF.

The chain is built from TRBV30 and TRBJ1-1; 9 nucleotides match TRBD1. Germline loops: CDR1 GTSNPN, CDR2 SVGIG (reference sequence). This CDR3 is 12 amino acids long. V lost 7 bases and J lost 10; bases outside the gene matches: 10. The CDR3 region has the DNA TGTGCCTCCGACCGGGACAGGGCGAGAGCTTTCTTT. This translates into CASDRDRARAFF.

The chain recombines TRBV18 with TRBJ1-3, with TRBD1 identical over 10 bases. In germline, CDR1 is KGHSH, CDR2 LQKENI. V gave up 3 bases and J gave up 4 bases; unmatched junction bases: 3. The length of the CDR3 is 15 residues. The CDR3 nucleotides read TGTGCCAGCTCACCCGACAGGGGGCAAGGAAACACCATATATTTT. Amino acids: CASSPDRGQGNTIYF.

This chain links TRBV7-3 with TRBJ1-6; possibly TRBD1 for D (6 bases). There are 14 residues in the CDR3. Germline CDR1 SGHTA, CDR2 FQGTGA. Trimming took 2 bases from V and 10 from J, leaving 12 bases between them. The DNA of the CDR3 is TGTGCCAGCAGCTTATGGGGGGGCGAATCACCCCTCCACTTT. It is translated as CASSLWGGESPLHF.

CDR3: CASSPGGAGNIQYF. CDR3 DNA: TGCGCCAGCAGCCCCGGGGGGGCAGGAAACATTCAGTACTTC. The chain uses TRBV5-1 and TRBJ2-4, with 8 bases aligning to TRBD2. V dropped 4 bases and J dropped 6; count of bases not matched to a gene: 6. The CDR3 runs 14 residues. In germline, CDR1 is SGHRS, CDR2 YFSETQ.

This chain connects TRBV2 to TRBJ1-2; weak D call: TRBD1 (5 bases). The CDR3 spans 14 residues. V lost 6 bases, J lost 6 bases, and 17 bases lay in between. The V gene's germline CDR1 is SNHLY and CDR2 FYNNEI. The CDR3 coding sequence is TGTGCCAGCAGAACGGACACGGAGACCCATGGCTACACCTTC. It encodes CASRTDTETHGYTF.

J is TRBJ2-1 and V is TRBV30; 8 nucleotides line up with TRBD2. The CDR3 runs 16 residues. The ends lost 4 bases at V and 6 bases at J; junction bases unmatched: 14. Germline-derived CDR1 and CDR2 are GTSNPN and SVGIG (reference sequence). The CDR3 coding sequence is TGTGCCTGGACCCGACGGGGGGGAGGAGCACGCAATGAGCAGTTCTTC. It codes for CAWTRRGGGARNEQFF. The whole variable domain, filled in from reference TRBV30 and TRBJ2-1, reads SQTIHQWPATLVQPVGSPLSLECTVEGTSNPNLYWYRQAAGRGLQLLFYSVGIGQISSEVPQNLSASRPQDRQFILSSKKLLLSDSGFYLCAWTRRGGGARNEQFFGPGTRLTVL.

In this sample, this clone turned up once. The chain links TRBV19 to TRBJ1-4; D is possibly TRBD1 (6 bases). The germline V and J ends were trimmed by 5 bases and 2 bases, with 12 bases remaining between them. CDR1 and CDR2 from the germline V gene are LNHDA and SQIVND (reference sequence). The length of the CDR3 is 15 residues. The DNA for the CDR3 is TGTGCCAGTAGTCCCAACAGGGTCACTAATGAAAAACTGTTTTTT. It specifies CASSPNRVTNEKLFF.

V is TRBV10-3 and J is TRBJ1-6, with D possibly matching TRBD1 (6 bases). This CDR3 is built from 14 residues. V lost 4 bases to trimming and J lost 3 bases, with 7 bases between them. Germline loops: CDR1 ENHRY, CDR2 SYGVKD. The DNA of the CDR3 is TGTGCCATCAGTGGGGACAACTATAATTCACCCCTCCACTTT. Translated: CAISGDNYNSPLHF.

This chain uses TRBV19 with TRBJ2-3, with 14 bases identical to TRBD2. The length of the CDR3 is 15 residues. V trimming: 8 bases; J trimming: 4 bases; junction bases outside the gene matches: 5. Germline CDR1 and CDR2: LNHDA and SQIVND (reference sequence). The CDR3 here is CASRGTSGGSDTQYF. CDR3 nucleotide sequence: TGTGCCAGTCGGGGGACTAGCGGGGGCTCAGATACGCAGTATTTT.